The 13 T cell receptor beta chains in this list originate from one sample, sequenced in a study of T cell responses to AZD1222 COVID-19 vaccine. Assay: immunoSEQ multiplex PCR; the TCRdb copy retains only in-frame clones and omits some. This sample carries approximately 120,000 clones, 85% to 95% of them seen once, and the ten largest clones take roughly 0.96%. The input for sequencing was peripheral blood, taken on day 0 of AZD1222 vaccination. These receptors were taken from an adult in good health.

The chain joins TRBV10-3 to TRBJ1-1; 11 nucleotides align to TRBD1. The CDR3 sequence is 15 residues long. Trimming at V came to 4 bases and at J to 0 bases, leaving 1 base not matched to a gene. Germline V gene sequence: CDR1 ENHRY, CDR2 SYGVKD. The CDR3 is CAISVDRGLNTEAFF. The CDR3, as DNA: TGTGCCATCAGTGTGGACAGGGGGCTGAACACTGAAGCTTTCTTT.

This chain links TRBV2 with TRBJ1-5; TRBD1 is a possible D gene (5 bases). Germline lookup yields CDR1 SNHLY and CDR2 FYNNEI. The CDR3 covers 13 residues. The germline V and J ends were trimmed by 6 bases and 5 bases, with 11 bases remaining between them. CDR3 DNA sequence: TGTGCCAGCAGCAGTCAGGGTTATCAGCCCCAGCATTTT. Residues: CASSSQGYQPQHF. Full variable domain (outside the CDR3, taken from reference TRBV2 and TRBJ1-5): EPEVTQTPSHQVTQMGQEVILRCVPISNHLYFYWYRQILGQKVEFLVSFYNNEISEKSEIFDDQFSVERPDGSNFTLKIRSTKLEDSAMYFCASSSQGYQPQHFGDGTRLSIL.

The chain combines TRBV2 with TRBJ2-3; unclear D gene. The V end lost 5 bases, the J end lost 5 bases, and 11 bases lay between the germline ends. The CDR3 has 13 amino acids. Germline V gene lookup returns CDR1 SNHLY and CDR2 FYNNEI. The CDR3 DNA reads TGTGCCAGCAGTCAAATAGTGGTAGATACGCAGTATTTT. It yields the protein CASSQIVVDTQYF.

The CDR3 is CASSLAGSTDTQYF. The CDR3 coding sequence is TGTGCCAGCAGCTTAGCGGGGAGCACAGATACGCAGTATTTT. The gene calls are TRBV7-2 and TRBJ2-3; the D is unclear. Germline V gives CDR1 SGHTA, CDR2 FQGNSA. The CDR3 is 14 residues long. Trimming left V 0 bases short and J 0 bases short, with 4 bases between.

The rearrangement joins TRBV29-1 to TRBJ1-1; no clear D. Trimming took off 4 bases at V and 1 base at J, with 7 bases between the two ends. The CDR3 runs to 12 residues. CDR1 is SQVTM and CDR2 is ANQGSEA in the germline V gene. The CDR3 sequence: CSVVGPNTEAFF. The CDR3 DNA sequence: TGCAGCGTTGTCGGGCCGAACACTGAAGCTTTCTTT. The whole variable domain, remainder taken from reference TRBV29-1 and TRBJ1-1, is SAVISQKPSRDICQRGTSLTIQCQVDSQVTMMFWYRQQPGQSLTLIATANQGSEATYESGFVIDKFPISRPNLTFSTLTVSNMSPEDSSIYLCSVVGPNTEAFFGQGTRLTVV.

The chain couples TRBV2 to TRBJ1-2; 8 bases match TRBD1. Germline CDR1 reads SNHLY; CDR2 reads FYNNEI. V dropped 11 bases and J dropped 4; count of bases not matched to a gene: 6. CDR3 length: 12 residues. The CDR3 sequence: CAGTGSLYGYTF. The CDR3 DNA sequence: TGTGCCGGGACAGGTTCCCTCTATGGCTACACCTTC.

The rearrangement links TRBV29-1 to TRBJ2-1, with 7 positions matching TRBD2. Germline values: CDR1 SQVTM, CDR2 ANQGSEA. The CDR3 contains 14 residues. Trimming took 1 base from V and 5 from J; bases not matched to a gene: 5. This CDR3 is CSVEGGGPHNEQFF. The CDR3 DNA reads TGCAGCGTTGAAGGGGGGGGACCCCACAATGAGCAGTTCTTC.

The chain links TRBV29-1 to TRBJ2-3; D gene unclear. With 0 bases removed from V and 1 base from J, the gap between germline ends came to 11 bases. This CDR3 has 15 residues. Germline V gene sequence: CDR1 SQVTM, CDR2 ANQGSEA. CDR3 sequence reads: CSVEDQLDGTDTQYF. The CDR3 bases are TGCAGCGTTGAAGATCAACTGGACGGCACAGATACGCAGTATTTT.

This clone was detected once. This CDR3 is CASSGTGGLTSGANVLTF. Here the CDR3 DNA reads TGTGCCAGCAGCGGAACAGGGGGCCTAACCTCTGGGGCCAACGTCCTGACTTTC. The chain combines TRBV9 with TRBJ2-6; 9 nucleotides match TRBD1. The germline gives CDR1 SGDLS, CDR2 YYNGEE. The length of the CDR3 is 18 residues. V dropped 3 bases and J dropped 0; count of bases not matched to a gene: 7.

The CDR3 bases are TGTGCCAGCAGCGTAGAAGGTTCGGGGGATTCACCCCTCCACTTT. Translated: CASSVEGSGDSPLHF. The chain carries TRBV9 and TRBJ1-6; tentative D call: TRBD1 (5 bases). The CDR3 spans 15 residues. Per germline, CDR1 SGDLS and CDR2 YYNGEE. Trimming cost V 0 bases and J 8 bases, with 12 bases left between them.

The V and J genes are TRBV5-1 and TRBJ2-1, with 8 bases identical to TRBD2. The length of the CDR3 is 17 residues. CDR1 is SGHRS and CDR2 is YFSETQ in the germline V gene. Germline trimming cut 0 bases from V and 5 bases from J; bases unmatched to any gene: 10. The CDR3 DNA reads TGCGCCAGCAGCTTGGAGGCTAGCGGGCGGAGGGACAATGAGCAGTTCTTC. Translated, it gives CASSLEASGRRDNEQFF. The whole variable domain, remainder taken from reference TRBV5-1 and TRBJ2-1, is KAGVTQTPRYLIKTRGQQVTLSCSPISGHRSVSWYQQTPGQGLQFLFEYFSETQRNKGNFPGRFSGRQFSNSRSEMNVSTLELGDSALYLCASSLEASGRRDNEQFFGPGTRLTVL.

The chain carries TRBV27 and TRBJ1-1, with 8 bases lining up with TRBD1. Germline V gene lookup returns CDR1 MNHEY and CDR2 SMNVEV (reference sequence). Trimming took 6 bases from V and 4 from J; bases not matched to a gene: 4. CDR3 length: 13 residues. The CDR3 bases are TGTGCCAGCAGCTTTGACAGGGGCACTGAAGCTTTCTTT. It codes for CASSFDRGTEAFF.

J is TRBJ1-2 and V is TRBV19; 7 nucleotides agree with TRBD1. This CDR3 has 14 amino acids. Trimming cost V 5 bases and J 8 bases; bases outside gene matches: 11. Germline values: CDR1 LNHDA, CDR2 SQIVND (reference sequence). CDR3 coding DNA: TGTGCCAGTAGTTCCACAGGGGTCGGCTTAGGCTACACCTTC. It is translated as CASSSTGVGLGYTF.